These 5 T cell receptor beta chains were sequenced from one sample in a study of identical twins (dated by TCRdb to between 2015 and 2016). The method was 5' RACE. Sequencing was carried out with an Illumina HiSeq 2000. TCRdb applied fastp at Q25 and MiXCR to the public reads, then kept only in-frame beta chains. Records with the same CDR3 protein are collapsed into one entry carrying the most frequent genes and DNA. This sample holds hundreds of thousands of distinct CDR3 sequences; over 9% were observed only once. The ten largest clones represent roughly 1.6% of the sample. The sample also formed part of further work on yellow fever vaccine responses in identical twins.

Sequencing input: PBMCs. Source of these receptors: a woman aged 18 to 35 in good health.

The chain carries TRBV20-1 and TRBJ1-1; maybe TRBD1 (5 bases). The germline V gene has CDR1 DFQATT and CDR2 SNEGSKA (reference sequence). This CDR3 contains 12 residues. V shed 7 bases and J shed 5 bases, with 14 bases lying between them. This chain's CDR3 is CSVKSGRTEAFF. In DNA form, the CDR3 reads TGCAGTGTCAAATCAGGGAGGACTGAAGCTTTCTTT.

This clonotype appeared a few times. The chain links TRBV24-1 to TRBJ2-5; no reliable D call. Trimming stripped 4 bases from V and 1 base from J, with 6 bases between. Germline CDR1 and CDR2: KGHDR and SFDVKD. This CDR3 has 13 amino acids. This chain's CDR3 is CATSDGAQETQYF. CDR3 DNA sequence: TGTGCCACCAGTGACGGAGCCCAAGAGACCCAGTACTTC.

This clonotype was recorded many times. This chain links TRBV7-2 with TRBJ1-1; 8 positions agree with TRBD1. Germline V gene data show CDR1 as SGHTA and CDR2 as FQGNSA. V lost 2 bases and J lost 1; bases outside the gene matches: 3. CDR3 length equals 15 residues. The CDR3 loop is CASSLLDRENTEAFF. For the CDR3, the DNA is TGTGCCAGCAGCTTATTGGACAGGGAGAACACTGAAGCTTTCTTT.

This clonotype was seen a handful of times. V is TRBV12-3 or TRBV12-4 and J is TRBJ2-1; D is unclear. This CDR3 contains 14 residues. V shed 3 bases and J shed 2 bases, with 8 bases lying between them. DNA for the CDR3: TGTGCCAGCAGTTTTGGAGCGACCTACAATGAGCAGTTCTTC. Residues: CASSFGATYNEQFF.

This chain joins TRBV29-1 and TRBJ2-1; 8 positions agree with TRBD2. V dropped 5 bases and J dropped 0; count of bases not matched to a gene: 3. The CDR3 totals 14 residues. Per the germline V gene, CDR1 is SQVTM and CDR2 is ANQGSEA. CDR3: CSVLAGSSYNEQFF. Here the CDR3 DNA reads TGCAGCGTTCTAGCGGGTAGCTCCTACAATGAGCAGTTCTTC.